A single sample gave rise to the 25 T cell receptor beta chains below, sequenced in a study of cytomegalovirus exposure and HLA in healthy donors. Vbeta (60) and Jbeta (13) primers were used in the PCR. Sequencing used immunoSEQ multiplex PCR; TCRdb keeps in-frame clones, though not all of them. The sample consists of approximately 140,000 clones, 65% to 85% of them appearing once. The sequencing input was PBMCs. These TCRs come from a middle-aged woman in good health and CMV-seronegative.

V usage is TRBV19 and J usage is TRBJ2-3; TRBD2 aligns across 10 bases. The trim removed 4 bases at V and 1 base at J, leaving 14 bases unmatched. The length of the CDR3 is 19 residues. Germline values: CDR1 LNHDA, CDR2 SQIVND (reference sequence). The DNA of the CDR3 is TGTGCCAGTAGTACCCCCCTAGCGGGAGCCCTCCCCGGCACAGATACGCAGTATTTT. Translated: CASSTPLAGALPGTDTQYF.

The chain links TRBV10-2 to TRBJ2-1, with 13 bases identical to TRBD2. The CDR3 is 15 amino acids. The germline CDR1 and CDR2 sequences are WSHSY and SAAADI. V lost 6 bases to trimming and J lost 9 bases; unmatched junction nucleotides: 8. The CDR3 sequence: CASSAGLAGVGEQFF. The CDR3 DNA reads as TGCGCCAGCAGCGCCGGACTAGCGGGAGTAGGTGAGCAGTTCTTC.

This clone came up a few times. V and J are TRBV5-1 and TRBJ2-7, with D possibly being TRBD2 (5 bases). In germline, CDR1 is SGHRS, CDR2 YFSETQ. Trimming removed 0 bases from V and 0 bases from J, with 16 bases in between. This CDR3 region has 17 residues. The CDR3 protein is CASSLGPSGQSSYEQYF. CDR3 nucleotide sequence: TGCGCCAGCAGCTTGGGTCCCAGCGGCCAAAGCTCCTACGAGCAGTACTTC.

The chain has TRBV27 and TRBJ2-7; 9 nucleotides line up with TRBD1. Trimming at V came to 10 bases and at J to 2 bases, leaving 6 bases not matched to a gene. Germline CDR1 MNHEY, CDR2 SMNVEV (reference sequence). The CDR3 consists of 13 residues. The CDR3 is CATAQGAAYEQYF. DNA for the CDR3: TGTGCCACCGCACAGGGGGCGGCCTACGAGCAGTACTTC.

The chain employs TRBV9 and TRBJ2-5, with TRBD2 matching over 16 bases. Germline CDR1 reads SGDLS; CDR2 reads YYNGEE. Trimming cost V 0 bases and J 5 bases; bases outside gene matches: 7. This CDR3 comprises 18 residues. CDR3 region: CASSVGAGLAGGLETQYF. CDR3 coding DNA: TGTGCCAGCAGCGTAGGTGCGGGACTAGCGGGGGGGCTGGAGACCCAGTACTTC.

The chain combines TRBV15 with TRBJ1-4, with 7 bases lining up with TRBD1. The ends lost 0 bases at V and 4 bases at J; junction bases unmatched: 2. The CDR3 extends over 15 amino acids. CDR1 LNHNV and CDR2 YYDKDF come from the germline V gene (reference sequence). The CDR3 nucleotides are TGTGCCACCAGCAGAGAGCAGGGGGTTAATGAAAAACTGTTTTTT. Translating gives CATSREQGVNEKLFF.

The gene calls are TRBV11-2 and TRBJ1-3, with a tentative D call TRBD1 (5 bases). Per germline, CDR1 SGHAT and CDR2 FQNNGV. There are 16 residues in the CDR3. V was cut by 1 base and J by 4 bases, with 14 bases left in between. CDR3 DNA sequence: TGTGCCAGCAGCTTAGGGTTTGGGGGGACCGGAAACACCATATATTTT. Translating gives CASSLGFGGTGNTIYF.

This clone was observed once. The chain recombines TRBV19 with TRBJ2-2, with 13 bases aligning to TRBD2. V trimming: 3 bases; J trimming: 4 bases; junction bases outside the gene matches: 8. Per germline, CDR1 LNHDA and CDR2 SQIVND (reference sequence). CDR3 length: 18 amino acids. CDR3 residues: CASSIPGLAGSGTGELFF. Written as DNA, the CDR3 is TGTGCCAGTAGTATCCCGGGACTAGCGGGATCGGGCACCGGGGAGCTGTTTTTT.

This rearrangement joins TRBV9 to TRBJ2-2, with D possibly TRBD1 on 5 matching bases. Germline assignment: CDR1 SGDLS and CDR2 YYNGEE. Trimming stripped 6 bases from V and 3 bases from J, with 12 bases between. CDR3 length: 14 residues. The CDR3: CASTRTGYTGELFF. CDR3 sequence (DNA): TGTGCCAGCACCCGAACAGGCTACACCGGGGAGCTGTTTTTT. Full variable domain (missing parts from reference TRBV9 and TRBJ2-2): DSGVTQTPKHLITATGQRVTLRCSPRSGDLSVYWYQQSLDQGLQFLIQYYNGEERAKGNILERFSAQQFPDLHSELNLSSLELGDSALYFCASTRTGYTGELFFGEGSRLTVL.

The chain is built from TRBV19 and TRBJ2-2; TRBD2 agrees at 8 bases. The germline gives CDR1 LNHDA, CDR2 SQIVND (reference sequence). CDR3 length equals 15 residues. With V trimmed by 6 bases and J by 0 bases, 3 bases remained unmatched. CDR3: CASRISGANTGELFF. The CDR3 bases are TGTGCCAGTAGGATTAGCGGGGCGAACACCGGGGAGCTGTTTTTT. Filled out from reference TRBV19 and TRBJ2-2, the complete variable domain reads DGGITQSPKYLFRKEGQNVTLSCEQNLNHDAMYWYRQDPGQGLRLIYYSQIVNDFQKGDIAEGYSVSREKKESFPLTVTSAQKNPTAFYLCASRISGANTGELFFGEGSRLTVL.

This rearrangement joins TRBV30 to TRBJ2-7; the D gene is possibly TRBD1 (5 bases). Germline CDR1 is GTSNPN and CDR2 is SVGIG (reference sequence). CDR3 size: 13 residues. V shed 0 bases and J shed 1 base, with 7 bases lying between them. As DNA, the CDR3 is TGTGCCTGGAGTGTAGACAGATCCTACGAGCAGTACTTC. Its protein is CAWSVDRSYEQYF.

The chain carries TRBV5-6 and TRBJ1-1; weak D call: TRBD1 (5 bases). The CDR3 runs to 13 residues. From germline, CDR1 is SGHDT and CDR2 YYEEEE. V was trimmed by 7 bases and J by 5 bases, leaving 15 bases between them. The CDR3 bases are TGTGCCAGCCACATCGGGGGGAGAACTGAAGCTTTCTTT. Translation: CASHIGGRTEAFF. Full variable domain (remainder filled in from reference TRBV5-6 and TRBJ1-1): DAGVTQSPTHLIKTRGQQVTLRCSPKSGHDTVSWYQQALGQGPQFIFQYYEEEERQRGNFPDRFSGHQFPNYSSELNVNALLLGDSALYLCASHIGGRTEAFFGQGTRLTVV.

The chain uses TRBV28 and TRBJ2-4; D perhaps matches TRBD1 (6 bases). The CDR3 runs 17 residues. Germline values: CDR1 MDHEN, CDR2 SYDVKM. The V end was cut by 2 bases, the J end by 0 bases, with 14 bases between. The CDR3 DNA sequence: TGTGCCAGCAGTTTAGATGCAGGGGTCATAGCCAAAAACATTCAGTACTTC. Translated, it gives CASSLDAGVIAKNIQYF.

This rearrangement joins TRBV5-1 to TRBJ2-7; 9 nucleotides line up with TRBD2. V dropped 0 bases and J dropped 2; count of bases not matched to a gene: 9. Germline CDR1 SGHRS, CDR2 YFSETQ. This CDR3 comprises 17 residues. CDR3 sequence (DNA): TGCGCCAGCAGCTTGGGGAGTTCCAGCGGGGGGACCTACGAGCAGTACTTC. Protein product: CASSLGSSSGGTYEQYF.

The rearrangement links TRBV7-9 to TRBJ2-3, with 8 bases identical to TRBD1. The CDR3 totals 14 residues. J gave up 4 bases and V 6 bases, and 6 bases lay outside the gene matches. Germline V CDR1 and CDR2: SEHNR, FQNEAQ (reference sequence). CDR3 nucleotides: TGTGCCAGCAGAAGCGGACAGGGCGCAGATACGCAGTATTTT. The encoded protein is CASRSGQGADTQYF. Drawing the rest from reference TRBV7-9 and TRBJ2-3, the complete variable domain is DTGVSQNPRHKITKRGQNVTFRCDPISEHNRLYWYRQTLGQGPEFLTYFQNEAQLEKSRLLSDRFSAERPKGSFSTLEIQRTEQGDSAMYLCASRSGQGADTQYFGPGTRLTVL.

The chain carries TRBV4-1 and TRBJ2-1; TRBD1 aligns across 8 bases. J gave up 2 bases and V 3 bases, and 6 bases lay outside the gene matches. CDR3 length: 16 residues. The germline V gene has CDR1 MGHRA and CDR2 YSYEKL. The CDR3 is CASSQPTGEAYNEQFF. CDR3 bases: TGCGCCAGCAGCCAGCCGACAGGGGAGGCCTACAATGAGCAGTTCTTC.

This clone was picked up a small number of times. The sample holds other DNA sequences that translate to the same CDR3. The J gene is TRBJ2-7, the V gene TRBV27, with TRBD2 identical over 11 bases. Germline values: CDR1 MNHEY, CDR2 SMNVEV (reference sequence). This CDR3 is 15 amino acids long. With 5 bases clipped from V and 0 bases from J, the junction kept 3 bases outside the gene matches. CDR3 bases: TGTGCCAGCAGTCCCGGGACTAGCGGCTCCTACGAGCAGTACTTC. It encodes CASSPGTSGSYEQYF.

This rearrangement joins TRBV5-6 to TRBJ1-2; no clear D. Trimming pared 5 bases from V and 14 bases from J, leaving 22 bases between. Germline assignment: CDR1 SGHDT and CDR2 YYEEEE. This CDR3 contains 13 residues. The CDR3 DNA reads TGTGCCAGCAGTTTCCAATCGGAGGCCCGAGGGACCTTC. Translation gives CASSFQSEARGTF.

The chain is built from TRBV27 and TRBJ1-1; D is undetermined. CDR1 is MNHEY and CDR2 is SMNVEV in the germline V gene (reference sequence). V was cut by 5 bases and J by 3 bases, with 22 bases left in between. The CDR3 spans 17 residues. The CDR3 nucleotides are TGTGCCAGCAGTAACTTTCAGTTGAAGAGCGAAGACACTGAAGCTTTCTTT. This translates into CASSNFQLKSEDTEAFF.

This chain links TRBV28 with TRBJ1-2; TRBD1 matches at 10 bases. CDR1 MDHEN and CDR2 SYDVKM come from the germline V gene. This CDR3 is 16 amino acids long. The V segment lost 1 base and the J segment 5 bases; nucleotides outside the gene matches: 7. The CDR3 loop is CASSLSGTGVVYGYTF. The CDR3 DNA reads TGTGCCAGCAGTTTATCCGGGACAGGGGTTGTGTATGGCTACACCTTC.

The chain links TRBV11-2 to TRBJ1-2; 8 positions match TRBD1. The V gene end was trimmed by 4 bases and the J gene end by 4 bases; junction bases not matched to a gene: 2. CDR1 and CDR2 from the germline V gene are SGHAT and FQNNGV. The CDR3 is made up of 13 amino acids. This chain's CDR3 is CASSSGQGYGYTF. The CDR3 DNA follows: TGTGCCAGCAGCTCAGGACAGGGCTATGGCTACACCTTC. The entire variable domain, with the rest obtained from reference TRBV11-2 and TRBJ1-2, is as follows: EAGVAQSPRYKIIEKRQSVAFWCNPISGHATLYWYQQILGQGPKLLIQFQNNGVVDDSQLPKDRFSAERLKGVDSTLKIQPAKLEDSAVYLCASSSGQGYGYTFGSGTRLTVV.

This clone came up once. In DNA form, the CDR3 reads TGTGCCAGCCTATCACCCGGGACAGATAACTATGGCTACACCTTC. Its protein is CASLSPGTDNYGYTF. The chain couples TRBV6-5 to TRBJ1-2; TRBD1 matches at 7 bases. CDR1 MNHEY and CDR2 SVGAGI come from the germline V gene. The CDR3 extends over 15 amino acids. The trim removed 8 bases at V and 1 base at J, leaving 10 bases unmatched.

This chain joins TRBV5-3 and TRBJ1-1; no firm D call. TRBV5-3 is flagged as an ORF with uncertain function. The CDR3 is 15 amino acids. V was trimmed by 1 base and J by 1 base, leaving 11 bases between them. CDR3 region: CARSLLLTPNTEAFF. The CDR3 DNA sequence: TGTGCCAGAAGCTTGTTATTAACACCGAACACTGAAGCTTTCTTT.

V gene TRBV6-5 combines with J gene TRBJ2-5; possibly TRBD1 for D (5 bases). The germline V gene has CDR1 MNHEY and CDR2 SVGAGI. Trimming shortened V by 0 bases and J by 4 bases, and 12 bases separated the two germline ends. The CDR3 spans 15 residues. The CDR3 nucleotides are TGTGCCAGCAGTTACTCGATGTGGACAAGAGAGACCCAGTACTTC. Its protein product is CASSYSMWTRETQYF.

The genes are TRBV14 and TRBJ1-4; D gene uncertain. V lost 4 bases and J 9 bases, leaving 12 bases between the germline ends. Germline lookup yields CDR1 SGHDN and CDR2 FVKESK. The length of the CDR3 is 13 residues. The CDR3 DNA sequence: TGTGCCAGCAGCCCCGGGGTGGTTCAAAAACTGTTTTTT. As protein: CASSPGVVQKLFF.